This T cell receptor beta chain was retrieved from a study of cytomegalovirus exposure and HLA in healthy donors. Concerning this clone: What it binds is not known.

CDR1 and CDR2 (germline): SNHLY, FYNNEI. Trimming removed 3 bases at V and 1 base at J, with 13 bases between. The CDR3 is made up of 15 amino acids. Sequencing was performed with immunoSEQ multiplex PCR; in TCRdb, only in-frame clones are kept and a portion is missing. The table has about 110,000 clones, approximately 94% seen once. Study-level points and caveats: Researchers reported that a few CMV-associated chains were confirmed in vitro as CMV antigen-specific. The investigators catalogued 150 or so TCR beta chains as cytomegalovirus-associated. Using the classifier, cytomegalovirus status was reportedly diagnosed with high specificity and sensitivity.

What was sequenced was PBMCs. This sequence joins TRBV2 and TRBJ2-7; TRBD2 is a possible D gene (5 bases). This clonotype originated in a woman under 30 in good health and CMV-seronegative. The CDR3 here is CASSDWAGGSYEQYF. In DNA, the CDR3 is TGTGCCAGCAGTGATTGGGCCGGAGGTTCCTACGAGCAGTACTTC. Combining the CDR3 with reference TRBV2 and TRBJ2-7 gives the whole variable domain EPEVTQTPSHQVTQMGQEVILRCVPISNHLYFYWYRQILGQKVEFLVSFYNNEISEKSEIFDDQFSVERPDGSNFTLKIRSTKLEDSAMYFCASSDWAGGSYEQYFGPGTRLTVT.